The 17 T cell receptor beta chains below come from one sample, sequenced in a study of blood T cell repertoires in COVID-19. Sequenced by immunoSEQ multiplex PCR; TCRdb stores in-frame clones only, minus some. Here the sample spans approximately 120,000 clones, more than 80% being singletons. The sequenced material came from peripheral blood. These receptor sequences come from an elderly woman with COVID-19, enrolled during active disease.

The chain recombines TRBV4-1 with TRBJ1-2; D gene ambiguous. This CDR3 is built from 13 residues. The ends were cut back, 1 base at V and 8 bases at J, with 11 bases in the middle. From germline, CDR1 is MGHRA and CDR2 YSYEKL. CDR3 protein: CASSQVLRAGYTF. Written as DNA, the CDR3 is TGCGCCAGCAGCCAAGTCTTGCGAGCGGGCTACACCTTC.

The chain links TRBV10-3 to TRBJ1-2; 7 bases match TRBD1. This CDR3 is built from 14 residues. Trimming cost V 2 bases and J 8 bases; bases outside gene matches: 8. Germline V gene data show CDR1 as ENHRY and CDR2 as SYGVKD. CDR3 amino acids: CAISETGEVEGYTF. The CDR3 coding sequence is TGTGCCATCAGTGAGACAGGGGAGGTCGAGGGCTACACCTTC.

This rearrangement joins TRBV3-1 (or the pseudogene TRBV3-2) to TRBJ1-2; 7 bases line up with TRBD1. The CDR3 extends over 14 amino acids. Germline-derived CDR1 and CDR2 are LGHDT and YNNKEL (reference sequence). With V trimmed by 1 base and J by 4 bases, 3 bases remained unmatched. CDR3 region: CASSQAPGGYGYTF. As DNA, the CDR3 is TGTGCCAGCAGCCAAGCTCCAGGGGGCTATGGCTACACCTTC.

V usage is TRBV28 and J usage is TRBJ2-7, with D maybe TRBD1 (6 bases). The CDR3 totals 15 residues. Per germline, CDR1 MDHEN and CDR2 SYDVKM. Trimming took 3 bases from V and 7 from J, leaving 19 bases between them. The CDR3 protein is CASSFLGQGSREQYF. The CDR3 DNA sequence: TGTGCCAGCAGTTTTTTAGGTCAGGGGAGTCGGGAGCAGTACTTC.

As DNA, the CDR3 is TGCGCCAGCAGCGTGGGACTAGCCCCCGGACCCGGGGAGCTGTTTTTT. This sequence encodes CASSVGLAPGPGELFF. This chain connects TRBV5-1 to TRBJ2-2; 9 bases are a match to TRBD2. Germline V gives CDR1 SGHRS, CDR2 YFSETQ. The CDR3 length is 16 residues. After removal of 4 bases from V and 6 bases from J, the junction contained 10 bases not matched to a gene.

The chain uses TRBV28 and TRBJ2-5; a weak D match, TRBD2 (5 bases). The ends were cut back, 6 bases at V and 4 bases at J, with 21 bases in the middle. Germline V gives CDR1 MDHEN, CDR2 SYDVKM. The CDR3 loop spans 16 amino acids. CDR3 coding DNA: TGTGCCAGCAGCAAAGGGTTTCCCTCACGGGGAGAGACCCAGTACTTC. It codes for CASSKGFPSRGETQYF.

The rearrangement joins TRBV27 to TRBJ2-2, with a possible D match to TRBD1 (7 bases). The CDR3 spans 15 residues. Trimming took off 3 bases at V and 8 bases at J, with 16 bases between the two ends. Germline CDR1 reads MNHEY; CDR2 reads SMNVEV (reference sequence). CDR3 coding DNA: TGTGCCAGCAGTTTTTCAGGGGGGCGCGATGGGGAGCTGTTTTTT. Amino acids: CASSFSGGRDGELFF.

The chain links TRBV7-2 to TRBJ2-6, with TRBD2 identical over 7 bases. The trim removed 5 bases at V and 0 bases at J, leaving 7 bases unmatched. Germline CDR1 SGHTA, CDR2 FQGNSA. CDR3 length: 17 residues. The chain's CDR3 is CASSPGGGSSGANVLTF. DNA of the CDR3: TGTGCCAGCAGCCCCGGGGGAGGGAGCTCTGGGGCCAACGTCCTGACTTTC.

This chain uses TRBV6-5 with TRBJ1-1; D possibly corresponds to TRBD1 (6 bases). There are 13 residues in the CDR3. Germline V gene lookup returns CDR1 MNHEY and CDR2 SVGAGI. Trimming removed 8 bases at V and 1 base at J, with 11 bases between. CDR3 bases: TGTGCCAGCGGGACAACAACGAACACTGAAGCTTTCTTT. Residues: CASGTTTNTEAFF.

This clone was detected only a few times. The rearrangement joins TRBV7-9 to TRBJ2-7; possibly TRBD2 for D (7 bases). The CDR3 is made up of 16 amino acids. V gave up 4 bases and J gave up 1 base, with 17 bases separating them. Germline values: CDR1 SEHNR, CDR2 FQNEAQ (reference sequence). The CDR3 bases are TGTGCCAGCAGCTCGTCCGGGGGGCCAAAGTCCTACGAGCAGTACTTC. It codes for CASSSSGGPKSYEQYF.

This clone showed up just a few times. This chain links TRBV6-1 with TRBJ2-7; D is perhaps TRBD1 (5 bases). This CDR3 is 14 amino acids long. The V end lost 3 bases, the J end lost 2 bases, and 11 bases lay between the germline ends. Germline CDR1 and CDR2: MNHNS and SASEGT. The CDR3 DNA is TGTGCCAGCAGTGAGGGGTTAGGGGCCTACGAGCAGTACTTC. Protein: CASSEGLGAYEQYF.

As DNA, the CDR3 is TGTGCCAGCAGTATCGGTGGTAGCACAGATACGCAGTATTTT. Its translation is CASSIGGSTDTQYF. V and J are TRBV6-6 and TRBJ2-3; D unclear. V lost 5 bases and J 0 bases, leaving 9 bases between the germline ends. From germline, CDR1 is MNHNY and CDR2 SVGAGI (reference sequence). CDR3 size: 14 residues.

The table lists this clone with a count of one. The V call is TRBV7-9, the J call TRBJ2-5; 7 bases line up with TRBD1. Germline CDR1 reads SEHNR; CDR2 reads FQNEAQ (reference sequence). The length of the CDR3 is 15 residues. Unmatched junction bases numbered 3, after V lost 0 bases and J lost 2 bases. The chain's CDR3 is CASSLAGTAQETQYF. The CDR3 DNA follows: TGTGCCAGCAGCTTAGCTGGGACAGCACAAGAGACCCAGTACTTC.

The V gene is TRBV6-2 or TRBV6-3, the J gene TRBJ1-5, with D perhaps matching TRBD1 (5 bases). Germline V gene sequence: CDR1 MNHEY, CDR2 SVGEGT. The CDR3 has 16 amino acids. The V gene lost 0 bases and the J gene lost 0 bases, with 9 bases spanning the gap. CDR3 coding DNA: TGTGCCAGCAGTTACTCAGGGGCCGGTAGCAATCAGCCCCAGCATTTT. Its translation is CASSYSGAGSNQPQHF.

The chain couples TRBV6-5 to TRBJ1-2, with 8 positions matching TRBD1. V shed 5 bases and J 2 bases; nucleotides not matched to a gene: 7. This CDR3 has 15 amino acids. The germline gives CDR1 MNHEY, CDR2 SVGAGI. CDR3 amino acids: CASSRLRGQNYGYTF. The CDR3 DNA reads TGTGCCAGCAGTCGGCTCAGGGGGCAGAACTATGGCTACACCTTC.

The rearrangement links TRBV5-1 to TRBJ1-2, with D possibly TRBD1 on 6 matching bases. The CDR3 loop spans 17 amino acids. Germline-derived CDR1 and CDR2 are SGHRS and YFSETQ. The germline V and J ends were trimmed by 7 bases and 4 bases, with 26 bases remaining between them. CDR3 protein: CASGLTGSKLRGYGYTF. The CDR3 DNA is TGCGCCAGCGGACTTACAGGGAGTAAATTGAGAGGCTATGGCTACACCTTC. The full variable domain, with the rest looked up from reference TRBV5-1 and TRBJ1-2, is KAGVTQTPRYLIKTRGQQVTLSCSPISGHRSVSWYQQTPGQGLQFLFEYFSETQRNKGNFPGRFSGRQFSNSRSEMNVSTLELGDSALYLCASGLTGSKLRGYGYTFGSGTRLTVV.

V gene TRBV6-6 combines with J gene TRBJ1-4, with 7 nucleotides matching TRBD1. The junction had 12 bases not matched to a gene; V was cut back by 7 bases and J by 7 bases. CDR1 MNHNY and CDR2 SVGAGI come from the germline V gene (reference sequence). This CDR3 region has 15 residues. The DNA of the CDR3 is TGTGCCAGCACCCACGATGGGACAGCCAGTGAAAAACTGTTTTTT. Translating it yields CASTHDGTASEKLFF.